The 11 T cell receptor beta chains in this list originate from one sample, sequenced in a study of CD8 T cells in Susac syndrome. It was with random hexamers that about 0.45 to 1 ug RNA was reverse transcribed. TCRdb passed the immunoSEQ multiplex PCR reads through MiXCR, listing each CDR3 protein once. The sample includes about 120,000 distinct CDR3 sequences, around 94% of them seen just once. Sequencing input: CD8+ T cells from PBMCs. These TCRs come from a human donor with Susac syndrome.

The V call is TRBV12-3 or TRBV12-4, the J call TRBJ2-1, with 9 bases lining up with TRBD1. The CDR3 consists of 13 residues. J was trimmed by 7 bases and V by 4 bases; bases with no gene match: 2. As DNA, the CDR3 is TGTGCCAGCAGTTCGGGACAGGGAAATGAGCAGTTCTTC. It specifies CASSSGQGNEQFF.

J is TRBJ2-3 and V is TRBV19; 11 nucleotides agree with TRBD2. The CDR3 runs to 19 residues. The J segment lost 1 base and the V segment lost 6 bases, leaving 15 bases of the junction unmatched. Germline values: CDR1 LNHDA, CDR2 SQIVND (reference sequence). The CDR3 nucleotides read TGTGCCAGTAGCCGTGATAGCGGGAGGGCCGAGAGTGGCACAGATACGCAGTATTTT. Amino acid sequence: CASSRDSGRAESGTDTQYF.

This clonotype was seen just once. The gene calls are TRBV11-2 and TRBJ2-7; D is possibly TRBD1 (6 bases). The CDR3 is 14 residues long. CDR1 and CDR2 from the germline V gene are SGHAT and FQNNGV. With 1 base removed from V and 5 bases from J, the gap between germline ends came to 12 bases. The CDR3 DNA reads as TGTGCCAGCAGCTTAGGGCAGGGGATTCACGAGCAGTACTTC. Its translation: CASSLGQGIHEQYF.

The chain carries TRBV3-1 and TRBJ2-1; 7 nucleotides align to TRBD2. The CDR3 has 17 residues. Germline CDR1 reads LGHDT; CDR2 reads YNNKEL (reference sequence). V shed 0 bases, J shed 4 bases, and the junction held 9 bases outside the gene matches. CDR3 in amino acids: CASSQDGGRGIYNEQFF. CDR3 sequence (DNA): TGTGCCAGCAGCCAAGATGGAGGGAGGGGCATTTACAATGAGCAGTTCTTC.

CDR3 DNA sequence: TGTGCCAGCAGTTTTGGGGTAGGGGACCCATACAATGAGCAGTTCTTC. Translation gives CASSFGVGDPYNEQFF. The gene calls are TRBV12-3 or TRBV12-4 and TRBJ2-1; the D gene could be TRBD1 or TRBD2 (5 bases each). The CDR3 contains 16 residues. Trimming pared 3 bases from V and 4 bases from J, leaving 16 bases between.

This clonotype occurred once. The rearrangement joins TRBV12-3 or TRBV12-4 to TRBJ2-7; D perhaps matches TRBD1 (6 bases). This CDR3 comprises 14 residues. V lost 6 bases to trimming and J lost 5 bases, with 17 bases between them. The CDR3 reads CASSEQGFLDEQYF. The CDR3 DNA follows: TGTGCCAGCAGCGAACAGGGTTTCCTAGACGAGCAGTACTTC.

This clonotype is a singleton in its sample. The chain is built from TRBV2 and TRBJ2-5; 9 positions agree with TRBD1. The germline V gene has CDR1 SNHLY and CDR2 FYNNEI. This CDR3 has 15 amino acids. V lost 6 bases to trimming and J lost 4 bases; unmatched junction nucleotides: 9. The CDR3 is CASREQGALGETQYF. The CDR3 bases are TGTGCCAGCAGGGAACAGGGGGCTCTGGGAGAGACCCAGTACTTC. The variable domain in full, with the rest retrieved from reference TRBV2 and TRBJ2-5, is EPEVTQTPSHQVTQMGQEVILRCVPISNHLYFYWYRQILGQKVEFLVSFYNNEISEKSEIFDDQFSVERPDGSNFTLKIRSTKLEDSAMYFCASREQGALGETQYFGPGTRLLVL.

This sequence joins TRBV11-1 and TRBJ2-1; 8 nucleotides line up with TRBD2. The CDR3 loop spans 14 amino acids. Germline CDR1 is SGHAT and CDR2 is FQDESV (reference sequence). Germline trimming cut 7 bases from V and 11 bases from J; bases unmatched to any gene: 13. The CDR3 spells CASIEMGSSGKQFF. Here the CDR3 DNA reads TGTGCCAGCATCGAAATGGGGAGTAGCGGGAAGCAGTTCTTC.

This chain connects TRBV4-3 to TRBJ2-3; the D is unclear. CDR1 is LGHNA, CDR2 YSLEER, per germline. V lost 0 bases, J lost 5 bases, and 9 bases lay in between. The CDR3 is made up of 14 amino acids. The CDR3 sequence is CASSQEPAGDTQYF. CDR3 DNA: TGCGCCAGCAGCCAAGAGCCAGCTGGAGATACGCAGTATTTT.

This chain joins TRBV9 and TRBJ1-2; D perhaps matches TRBD1 (5 bases). Trimming removed 3 bases at V and 3 bases at J, with 21 bases between. The length of the CDR3 is 17 residues. Germline V gene data show CDR1 as SGDLS and CDR2 as YYNGEE. The CDR3 loop is CASSAPGSGGIDYGYTF. In nucleotides, the CDR3 is TGTGCCAGCAGCGCGCCAGGGTCGGGCGGTATCGACTATGGCTACACCTTC.

This chain joins TRBV12-3 or TRBV12-4 and TRBJ1-4; the match to TRBD1 covers 7 bases. The J segment lost 13 bases and the V segment lost 5 bases, leaving 10 bases of the junction unmatched. The CDR3 totals 13 residues. CDR3 nucleotides: TGTGCCAGCAGTGGGAGGGGGCTATATCGACTGTTTTTT. The encoded protein is CASSGRGLYRLFF.